These 30 T cell receptor beta chains were sequenced from one sample in a study of blood T cell repertoires in COVID-19. The table came from immunoSEQ multiplex PCR; TCRdb's copy has only in-frame clones and leaves some out. The table records over 100,000 clones, about 83% of them present only once. The sequenced material came from peripheral blood. The receptors were sampled from a man aged 35 to 55 with active or convalescent COVID-19.

This chain uses TRBV7-6 with TRBJ1-6, with TRBD1 matching over 9 bases. Germline loops: CDR1 SGHVS, CDR2 FNYEAQ. Trimming at V came to 5 bases and at J to 7 bases, leaving 3 bases not matched to a gene. The CDR3 is made up of 14 amino acids. CDR3 coding DNA: TGTGCCAGCAGCCCAACAGGGGGCAATTCACCCCTCCACTTT. This codes for CASSPTGGNSPLHF.

The chain uses TRBV11-2 and TRBJ2-3, with no clear D. The CDR3 is 12 residues long. The V and J ends lost 1 base and 8 bases respectively, with 7 bases between them. Germline CDR1 reads SGHAT; CDR2 reads FQNNGV. This CDR3 reads CASSLGSGTQYF. CDR3 DNA sequence: TGTGCCAGCAGCTTAGGTTCGGGTACGCAGTATTTT.

This chain connects TRBV5-1 to TRBJ1-1; D may be TRBD1 (6 bases). Germline V gene sequence: CDR1 SGHRS, CDR2 YFSETQ. There are 15 residues in the CDR3. Deletions cut 0 bases from V and 5 bases from J, with 14 bases between. This chain's CDR3 is CASSLEGVGRTEAFF. CDR3 nucleotide sequence: TGCGCCAGCAGCTTGGAGGGGGTTGGACGAACTGAAGCTTTCTTT.

The V call is TRBV5-1, the J call TRBJ2-5, with D hard to call. Germline V gives CDR1 SGHRS, CDR2 YFSETQ. Deletions cut 5 bases from V and 5 bases from J, with 7 bases between. The CDR3 is 11 residues long. The CDR3 DNA reads as TGCGCCAGCAGACTTAACGAGACCCAGTACTTC. Its protein product is CASRLNETQYF.

This clone turned up a few times. The CDR3 nucleotides read TGCGCCAGCAGCCAAGTGACCAGGGTGAACGAGCAGTACTTC. Its protein is CASSQVTRVNEQYF. The chain joins TRBV4-1 to TRBJ2-7, with D possibly matching TRBD1 (5 bases). Trimming cost V 1 base and J 5 bases, with 12 bases left between them. This CDR3 is built from 14 residues. CDR1 is MGHRA and CDR2 is YSYEKL in the germline V gene.

The J gene is TRBJ2-3, the V gene TRBV27; no definite D call. In germline, CDR1 is MNHEY, CDR2 SMNVEV (reference sequence). V was pared by 5 bases and J by 2 bases, with 11 bases between. This CDR3 region has 14 residues. DNA of the CDR3: TGTGCCAGCAGTGGCAGTTCCTTCACAGATACGCAGTATTTT. Protein sequence: CASSGSSFTDTQYF.

The chain couples TRBV6-5 to TRBJ2-7; TRBD2 matches at 11 bases. CDR3 size: 14 residues. In germline, CDR1 is MNHEY, CDR2 SVGAGI. J gave up 6 bases and V 4 bases, and 5 bases lay outside the gene matches. CDR3 nucleotides: TGTGCCAGCAGTTCTAGCGGGGGGTCTGGCGAGCAGTACTTC. Protein sequence: CASSSSGGSGEQYF.

The DNA of the CDR3 is TGTGCCAGCAGCTTAGCGTCACAGAATAATCAGCCCCAGCATTTT. Its protein product is CASSLASQNNQPQHF. The chain recombines TRBV7-2 with TRBJ1-5, with D unresolved. This CDR3 has 15 residues. CDR1 and CDR2 from the germline V gene are SGHTA and FQGNSA. Between the trimmed V and J ends, which lost 0 bases and 4 bases, there was a span of 10 bases.

The chain combines TRBV14 with TRBJ2-4; perhaps TRBD2 as D (6 bases). The CDR3 covers 16 residues. Trimming shortened V by 3 bases and J by 2 bases, and 14 bases separated the two germline ends. Looked up from germline, CDR1 is SGHDN and CDR2 is FVKESK. CDR3 sequence (DNA): TGTGCCAGCAGCCAGGGACTTTTATCGTCCAAAAACATTCAGTACTTC. Translating it yields CASSQGLLSSKNIQYF.

CDR3 protein: CASSRTGSGNTIYF. The CDR3 nucleotides read TGTGCCAGCAGCAGGACAGGCTCTGGAAACACCATATATTTT. The chain links TRBV11-2 to TRBJ1-3, with 7 bases aligning to TRBD1. V was clipped by 5 bases and J by 0 bases; unmatched bases: 1. The CDR3 is 14 amino acids. Germline CDR1 reads SGHAT; CDR2 reads FQNNGV.

The chain carries TRBV11-3 and TRBJ2-7, with 11 bases aligning to TRBD1. The CDR3 totals 14 residues. V trimming: 5 bases; J trimming: 4 bases; junction bases outside the gene matches: 4. The germline V gene has CDR1 SGHNT and CDR2 YENEEA. The CDR3 DNA follows: TGTGCCAGCAGCATCCGGGACAGGGGGTACGAGCAGTACTTC. This sequence encodes CASSIRDRGYEQYF.

There are many counts of this clone. J is TRBJ2-3 and V is TRBV20-1; 10 bases map to TRBD2. This CDR3 spans 15 amino acids. V lost 3 bases, J lost 1 base, and 4 bases stayed unmatched. CDR1 and CDR2 (germline): DFQATT, SNEGSKA (reference sequence). The DNA for the CDR3 is TGCAGTGCTAGTCCAGCGGGGGGGGGCACAGATACGCAGTATTTT. As protein: CSASPAGGGTDTQYF.

The chain carries TRBV6-5 and TRBJ1-2, with a possible D match to TRBD1 (6 bases). CDR3 size: 12 residues. Germline V lookup: CDR1 MNHEY, CDR2 SVGAGI. V was cut by 6 bases and J by 8 bases, with 13 bases left in between. The CDR3: CASSSTTGGYTF. The CDR3 region has the DNA TGTGCCAGCAGCTCTACGACAGGAGGCTACACCTTC.

In nucleotides, the CDR3 is TGTGCCAGCAGCTTATCCTCGTATGGCTACACCTTC. Its translation: CASSLSSYGYTF. The chain joins TRBV7-9 to TRBJ1-2, with D uncertain. Germline V CDR1 and CDR2: SEHNR, FQNEAQ (reference sequence). V lost 2 bases to trimming and J lost 5 bases, with 6 bases between them. This CDR3 contains 12 residues.

The rearrangement joins TRBV5-5 to TRBJ2-7; D call uncertain. The V and J ends lost 0 bases and 3 bases respectively, with 7 bases between them. Germline V gene data show CDR1 as SGHKS and CDR2 as YYEKEE (reference sequence). The CDR3 contains 13 residues. The CDR3 is CASSLGQVYEQYF. The DNA of the CDR3 is TGTGCCAGCAGCTTGGGCCAGGTCTACGAGCAGTACTTC. The full variable domain, with the rest looked up from reference TRBV5-5 and TRBJ2-7, is DAGVTQSPTHLIKTRGQQVTLRCSPISGHKSVSWYQQVLGQGPQFIFQYYEKEERGRGNFPDRFSARQFPNYSSELNVNALLLGDSALYLCASSLGQVYEQYFGPGTRLTVT.

The chain recombines TRBV7-3 with TRBJ2-3, with 11 bases that match TRBD2. V was clipped by 6 bases and J by 4 bases; unmatched bases: 6. This CDR3 region has 15 residues. Germline V gives CDR1 SGHTA, CDR2 FQGTGA. Here the CDR3 reads CASSLAGGRADTQYF. The CDR3 bases are TGTGCCAGCAGTTTAGCGGGGGGGCGAGCAGATACGCAGTATTTT.

The gene calls are TRBV24-1 and TRBJ2-5; unclear D gene. V lost 5 bases, J lost 1 base, and 10 bases lay in between. Germline V gene lookup returns CDR1 KGHDR and CDR2 SFDVKD. There are 14 residues in the CDR3. The CDR3 protein is CATSGRPPQETQYF. The DNA for the CDR3 is TGTGCCACCAGTGGCAGGCCACCCCAAGAGACCCAGTACTTC.

The chain joins TRBV5-1 to TRBJ2-7; TRBD2 might be the D (7 bases). The ends were cut back, 0 bases at V and 5 bases at J, with 15 bases in the middle. This CDR3 comprises 15 residues. Germline V gene sequence: CDR1 SGHRS, CDR2 YFSETQ. The CDR3 DNA sequence: TGCGCCAGCAGCTTGGCAGTGGGGGGGCTCGACGAGCAGTACTTC. It codes for CASSLAVGGLDEQYF.

The rearrangement joins TRBV19 to TRBJ2-5, with a tentative D call TRBD2 (6 bases). With 0 bases removed from V and 5 bases from J, the gap between germline ends came to 13 bases. The CDR3 has 15 amino acids. Germline-derived CDR1 and CDR2 are LNHDA and SQIVND (reference sequence). This CDR3 is CASSIDQKGRETQYF. Here the CDR3 DNA reads TGTGCCAGTAGTATAGATCAAAAAGGGAGGGAGACCCAGTACTTC.

This clone was found many times. The chain recombines TRBV7-6 with TRBJ1-4; D remains ambiguous. The CDR3 is made up of 14 amino acids. The germline V and J ends were trimmed by 5 bases and 8 bases, with 15 bases remaining between them. Germline lookup yields CDR1 SGHVS and CDR2 FNYEAQ. The CDR3 loop is CASSPSGGSEKLFF. For the CDR3, the DNA is TGTGCCAGCAGCCCATCCGGAGGGAGCGAAAAACTGTTTTTT.

The chain uses TRBV5-1 and TRBJ2-7, with D hard to call. Germline-derived CDR1 and CDR2 are SGHRS and YFSETQ. Trimming pared 0 bases from V and 6 bases from J, leaving 19 bases between. The CDR3 sequence is 16 residues long. This chain's CDR3 is CASSLDIRPTIGEQYF. CDR3 DNA sequence: TGCGCCAGCAGCTTGGACATCCGACCCACTATCGGCGAGCAGTACTTC. The full variable domain, with the rest looked up from reference TRBV5-1 and TRBJ2-7, is KAGVTQTPRYLIKTRGQQVTLSCSPISGHRSVSWYQQTPGQGLQFLFEYFSETQRNKGNFPGRFSGRQFSNSRSEMNVSTLELGDSALYLCASSLDIRPTIGEQYFGPGTRLTVT.

The chain recombines TRBV12-3 or TRBV12-4 with TRBJ2-5; D is uncertain. The CDR3 is made up of 13 amino acids. Trimming took 7 bases from V and 5 from J, leaving 14 bases between them. CDR3 in amino acids: CASTPPLWETQYF. The CDR3 region has the DNA TGTGCCAGCACTCCCCCCCTATGGGAGACCCAGTACTTC.

The chain is built from TRBV9 and TRBJ1-6; 7 bases match TRBD1. CDR1 SGDLS and CDR2 YYNGEE come from the germline V gene. The V segment lost 2 bases and the J segment 6 bases; nucleotides outside the gene matches: 8. The CDR3 runs 16 residues. In DNA form, the CDR3 reads TGTGCCAGCAGCGTGACCCCGGGACAGAGTAATTCACCCCTCCACTTT. Protein product: CASSVTPGQSNSPLHF.

The chain links TRBV9 to TRBJ2-3; 8 bases fit TRBD2. V lost 0 bases and J lost 0; bases outside the gene matches: 15. This CDR3 spans 20 amino acids. CDR1 and CDR2 (germline): SGDLS, YYNGEE. CDR3 amino acids: CASSVEGISGALKSTDTQYF. In DNA, the CDR3 is TGTGCCAGCAGCGTAGAGGGCATTAGCGGGGCCTTAAAGAGCACAGATACGCAGTATTTT.

The rearrangement joins TRBV27 to TRBJ2-3; D not resolved. Germline values: CDR1 MNHEY, CDR2 SMNVEV (reference sequence). Trimming pared 0 bases from V and 0 bases from J, leaving 13 bases between. CDR3 length equals 17 residues. The CDR3 is CASSLSYRAASTDTQYF. The CDR3 nucleotides are TGTGCCAGCAGTTTATCCTACCGAGCCGCTAGCACAGATACGCAGTATTTT.

The CDR3 region is CASWGQMNTEAFF. The CDR3 coding sequence is TGCGCCAGCTGGGGACAGATGAACACTGAAGCTTTCTTT. J is TRBJ1-1 and V is TRBV10-2; 7 bases are a match to TRBD1. The CDR3 is made up of 13 amino acids. Germline loops: CDR1 WSHSY, CDR2 SAAADI. V lost 8 bases, J lost 0 bases, and 3 bases stayed unmatched.

V usage is TRBV5-6 and J usage is TRBJ2-5; 9 bases map to TRBD2. The CDR3 totals 15 residues. Germline CDR1 reads SGHDT; CDR2 reads YYEEEE. J gave up 1 base and V 0 bases, and 1 base lay outside the gene matches. CDR3 loop: CASSLAAGGQETQYF. DNA for the CDR3: TGTGCCAGCAGCTTGGCAGCGGGGGGCCAAGAGACCCAGTACTTC. The entire variable domain, with the rest obtained from reference TRBV5-6 and TRBJ2-5, is as follows: DAGVTQSPTHLIKTRGQQVTLRCSPKSGHDTVSWYQQALGQGPQFIFQYYEEEERQRGNFPDRFSGHQFPNYSSELNVNALLLGDSALYLCASSLAAGGQETQYFGPGTRLLVL.

The chain combines TRBV19 with TRBJ1-4; D remains ambiguous. Germline V lookup: CDR1 LNHDA, CDR2 SQIVND (reference sequence). The CDR3 is made up of 15 amino acids. V was clipped by 4 bases and J by 0 bases, with 9 bases between them. DNA of the CDR3: TGTGCCAGTAGTAACAGCTTTGCAACTAATGAAAAACTGTTTTTT. It specifies CASSNSFATNEKLFF.

The chain is built from TRBV19 and TRBJ1-1; TRBD1 aligns across 10 bases. The CDR3 is 18 amino acids. Germline trimming cut 7 bases from V and 1 base from J; bases unmatched to any gene: 15. Germline V gene data show CDR1 as LNHDA and CDR2 as SQIVND (reference sequence). The CDR3 is CASTLRQGARLGNTEAFF. The CDR3 nucleotides read TGTGCCAGTACCCTCAGACAGGGGGCGCGTTTGGGGAACACTGAAGCTTTCTTT.

This clone was observed a handful of times. The chain combines TRBV2 with TRBJ2-2, with TRBD2 identical over 14 bases. The length of the CDR3 is 17 residues. Trimming cost V 6 bases and J 5 bases; bases outside gene matches: 8. The germline V gene encodes CDR1 SNHLY and CDR2 FYNNEI. The CDR3 loop reads CASRKTSGGAGTGELFF. The CDR3 DNA reads as TGTGCCAGCAGGAAGACTAGCGGGGGGGCCGGAACCGGGGAGCTGTTTTTT.